A single sample is the source of the 11 T cell receptor beta chains below, sequenced in a study of blood T cell repertoires in COVID-19. Assay used: immunoSEQ multiplex PCR; TCRdb lists only in-frame clones, some missing. The table shows tens of thousands of clones, with around four fifths occurring only once. The sequenced sample was peripheral blood. Every receptor here comes from a human donor in a cohort sampled during active COVID-19.

The V call is TRBV9, the J call TRBJ1-4, with TRBD1 as a possible D gene (6 bases). Germline V CDR1 and CDR2: SGDLS, YYNGEE. The CDR3 length is 13 residues. V was cut by 8 bases and J by 5 bases, with 13 bases left in between. The CDR3 loop reads CASNRDINEKLFF. CDR3 nucleotide sequence: TGTGCCAGTAACAGGGACATCAATGAAAAACTGTTTTTT.

Concerning this clone: Other DNA variants within this sample encode the same CDR3. The genes are TRBV18 and TRBJ2-7; 10 bases match TRBD1. This CDR3 is built from 14 residues. V was clipped by 2 bases and J by 2 bases; unmatched bases: 0. The V gene's germline CDR1 is KGHSH and CDR2 LQKENI. CDR3 protein: CASSPGTGAYEQYF. CDR3 nucleotides: TGTGCCAGCTCACCAGGGACAGGGGCCTACGAGCAGTACTTC.

The V gene is TRBV30, the J gene TRBJ2-2, with D perhaps matching TRBD2 (5 bases). CDR3 length: 14 residues. Germline assignment: CDR1 GTSNPN and CDR2 SVGIG (reference sequence). Trimming stripped 3 bases from V and 3 bases from J, with 11 bases between. The CDR3 loop is CAWRTDFYTGELFF. The CDR3 DNA reads as TGTGCCTGGAGGACGGACTTTTACACCGGGGAGCTGTTTTTT.

The V call is TRBV7-2, the J call TRBJ2-7; TRBD1 matches 9 bases. This CDR3 has 15 residues. V shed 5 bases and J 6 bases; nucleotides not matched to a gene: 11. Germline CDR1 reads SGHTA; CDR2 reads FQGNSA. CDR3: CASSGGGTGMGEQYF. The DNA of the CDR3 is TGTGCCAGCAGCGGAGGGGGGACAGGGATGGGCGAGCAGTACTTC.

The chain employs TRBV5-5 and TRBJ1-1; tentatively, D is TRBD1 (5 bases). Trimming took off 1 base at V and 3 bases at J, with 10 bases between the two ends. Germline CDR1 is SGHKS and CDR2 is YYEKEE (reference sequence). The CDR3 runs 14 residues. The CDR3: CASSLRGSYTEAFF. CDR3 coding DNA: TGTGCCAGCAGCTTGAGGGGCAGTTACACTGAAGCTTTCTTT. Supplemented by reference TRBV5-5 and TRBJ1-1, the full variable domain reads DAGVTQSPTHLIKTRGQQVTLRCSPISGHKSVSWYQQVLGQGPQFIFQYYEKEERGRGNFPDRFSARQFPNYSSELNVNALLLGDSALYLCASSLRGSYTEAFFGQGTRLTVV.

The chain links TRBV7-9 to TRBJ1-3; the match to TRBD1 covers 8 bases. The CDR3 covers 15 residues. Germline trimming cut 1 base from V and 7 bases from J; bases unmatched to any gene: 6. CDR1 is SEHNR and CDR2 is FQNEAQ in the germline V gene (reference sequence). The CDR3 is CASSLGTAGGNTIYF. CDR3 coding DNA: TGTGCCAGCAGCTTAGGGACGGCAGGGGGCAACACCATATATTTT.

The chain uses TRBV18 and TRBJ1-1; 8 nucleotides agree with TRBD1. This CDR3 comprises 16 residues. Germline CDR1 KGHSH, CDR2 LQKENI. With V trimmed by 3 bases and J by 0 bases, 6 bases remained unmatched. Written as DNA, the CDR3 is TGTGCCAGCTCACCTGGGACAGGAGGGTTGAACACTGAAGCTTTCTTT. Translating gives CASSPGTGGLNTEAFF.

V gene TRBV2 combines with J gene TRBJ2-1; 7 nucleotides agree with TRBD1. Trimming took 6 bases from V and 7 from J; bases not matched to a gene: 9. The CDR3 is 14 residues long. Germline V lookup: CDR1 SNHLY, CDR2 FYNNEI. CDR3 in amino acids: CASREDRSENEQFF. DNA of the CDR3: TGTGCCAGCAGAGAGGACAGGTCTGAGAATGAGCAGTTCTTC.

CDR3 nucleotide sequence: TGTGCCAGCAGCCAAGGGGGAGGGAATGTCTACGAGCAGTACTTC. The encoded protein is CASSQGGGNVYEQYF. The chain uses TRBV3-1 (or the pseudogene TRBV3-2) and TRBJ2-7; the match to TRBD2 covers 7 bases. Germline CDR1 LGHDT, CDR2 YNNKEL (reference sequence). This CDR3 is 15 amino acids long. J gave up 3 bases and V 1 base, and 6 bases lay outside the gene matches.

This clone was detected only a few times. This chain links TRBV6-2 or TRBV6-3 with TRBJ1-1; a possible D gene is TRBD1 (5 bases). The CDR3 extends over 13 amino acids. Looked up from germline, CDR1 is MNHEY and CDR2 is SVGEGT. V was pared by 5 bases and J by 0 bases, with 7 bases between. The CDR3 nucleotides are TGTGCCAGCAGTGACAGTCTGAACACTGAAGCTTTCTTT. This gives the protein CASSDSLNTEAFF.

This clone was found a few times. The gene calls are TRBV9 and TRBJ2-7; 11 bases match TRBD2. V was pared by 3 bases and J by 3 bases, with 14 bases of the junction left unmatched. This CDR3 has 18 residues. Germline V CDR1 and CDR2: SGDLS, YYNGEE. The CDR3 DNA sequence: TGTGCCAGCAGCGCCGCCCCGGGACTAGCGGTGTTCTTCTACGAGCAGTACTTC. Translated: CASSAAPGLAVFFYEQYF.